The 18 T cell receptor beta chains presented below share a single source sample, sequenced in a study of CD8+ T cells in alopecia areata. Extraction of RNA preceded its reverse transcription into cDNA, which served as the sequencing template. Profiling relied on immunoSEQ multiplex PCR, and the TCRdb table lists in-frame clones only, not all of them. The sample lists about 180,000 clones, less than 80% seen once, with over 10% in the top ten. Material: CD8+ T cells sorted from blood, obtained at week 0. Receptor source: a human donor with alopecia areata.

V and J are TRBV6-6 and TRBJ1-2, with D hard to call. Trimming stripped 1 base from V and 6 bases from J, with 9 bases between. The length of the CDR3 is 13 residues. The germline CDR1 and CDR2 sequences are MNHNY and SVGAGI (reference sequence). The CDR3 DNA is TGTGCCAGCAGTTACTTCGAGGCGGATGGCTACACCTTC. It codes for CASSYFEADGYTF.

The J gene is TRBJ2-7, the V gene TRBV6-5; 7 bases agree with TRBD1. CDR1 and CDR2 (germline): MNHEY, SVGAGI. The trim removed 5 bases at V and 3 bases at J, leaving 10 bases unmatched. This CDR3 has 15 amino acids. In DNA, the CDR3 is TGTGCCAGCAGTGCCTGGACAGGAGTTCACTACGAGCAGTACTTC. As protein: CASSAWTGVHYEQYF.

The chain carries TRBV5-1 and TRBJ1-4; TRBD1 aligns across 8 bases. CDR3 size: 14 residues. CDR1 is SGHRS, CDR2 YFSETQ, per germline. The V and J ends lost 5 bases and 8 bases, in that order; junction bases with no gene match: 8. The CDR3: CASSSGTGREKLFF. The CDR3 DNA is TGCGCCAGCAGTTCGGGGACAGGCCGGGAAAAACTGTTTTTT.

Points on this clone: Other DNA sequences within the sample encode an identical CDR3. V gene TRBV27 combines with J gene TRBJ1-1; D remains ambiguous. Trimming took 5 bases from V and 1 from J, leaving 5 bases between them. CDR3 size: 12 residues. CDR1 is MNHEY and CDR2 is SMNVEV in the germline V gene (reference sequence). The CDR3 DNA is TGTGCCAGCAGTCGGGGGAACACTGAAGCTTTCTTT. Amino acids: CASSRGNTEAFF.

In DNA, the CDR3 is TGTGCCAGCAGTCCCCGACAGGGGATGAGCACAGATACGCAGTATTTT. Residues: CASSPRQGMSTDTQYF. The V and J genes are TRBV27 and TRBJ2-3, with 8 bases aligning to TRBD1. Germline lookup yields CDR1 MNHEY and CDR2 SMNVEV (reference sequence). The J segment lost 0 bases and the V segment lost 5 bases, leaving 7 bases of the junction unmatched. The CDR3 runs to 16 residues.

Regarding this clone: This sample also contains other DNA sequences that code for the same CDR3. In DNA form, the CDR3 reads TGTGCCAGCAGCCCCGCGGGCGAGCAGTACTTC. Translated: CASSPAGEQYF. The genes are TRBV7-9 and TRBJ2-7; maybe TRBD2 (5 bases). The CDR3 contains 11 residues. Trimming took off 5 bases at V and 6 bases at J, with 8 bases between the two ends. Germline-derived CDR1 and CDR2 are SEHNR and FQNEAQ (reference sequence).

This clone was counted a few times. The chain has TRBV2 and TRBJ1-2, with unresolved D. The CDR3 loop spans 15 amino acids. With 2 bases removed from V and 0 bases from J, the gap between germline ends came to 10 bases. CDR1 SNHLY and CDR2 FYNNEI come from the germline V gene. CDR3 region: CASSETGSPNYGYTF. CDR3 in DNA: TGTGCCAGCAGTGAAACGGGGTCTCCTAACTATGGCTACACCTTC. Full variable domain (rest looked up from reference TRBV2 and TRBJ1-2): EPEVTQTPSHQVTQMGQEVILRCVPISNHLYFYWYRQILGQKVEFLVSFYNNEISEKSEIFDDQFSVERPDGSNFTLKIRSTKLEDSAMYFCASSETGSPNYGYTFGSGTRLTVV.

The V gene is TRBV10-3, the J gene TRBJ2-7, with TRBD2 matching over 12 bases. The ends lost 2 bases at V and 3 bases at J; junction bases unmatched: 2. The germline V gene encodes CDR1 ENHRY and CDR2 SYGVKD. This CDR3 is built from 15 residues. In nucleotides, the CDR3 is TGTGCCATCAGTGAGACGACTAGCGGGGGCTACGAGCAGTACTTC. Residues: CAISETTSGGYEQYF.

The genes are TRBV11-1 and TRBJ1-2; D unclear. This CDR3 is 13 amino acids long. Trimming removed 2 bases from V and 7 bases from J, with 11 bases in between. The germline gives CDR1 SGHAT, CDR2 FQDESV (reference sequence). As DNA, the CDR3 is TGTGCCAGCAGCTTACGGAGTAAACGTGGCTACACCTTC. The encoded protein is CASSLRSKRGYTF.

The rearrangement links TRBV4-1 to TRBJ1-2, with D uncertain. This CDR3 has 17 residues. CDR1 and CDR2 (germline): MGHRA, YSYEKL. V was clipped by 4 bases and J by 3 bases, with 21 bases between them. The CDR3 DNA is TGCGCCAGCAGCCCGCACGATAAAGTAGCTCTCGACTATGGCTACACCTTC. Translating gives CASSPHDKVALDYGYTF.

The chain couples TRBV7-9 to TRBJ2-2; possibly TRBD2 for D (5 bases). The germline V and J ends were trimmed by 1 base and 3 bases, with 12 bases remaining between them. The CDR3 spans 16 residues. Germline CDR1 reads SEHNR; CDR2 reads FQNEAQ (reference sequence). The CDR3 region has the DNA TGTGCCAGCAGCTTAGTGTTGAGGGCCCACACCGGGGAGCTGTTTTTT. Protein sequence: CASSLVLRAHTGELFF.

This rearrangement joins TRBV25-1 to TRBJ1-2; 7 nucleotides match TRBD1. J gave up 7 bases and V 1 base, and 6 bases lay outside the gene matches. The CDR3 consists of 14 residues. The V gene's germline CDR1 is MGHDK and CDR2 SYGVNS. CDR3 sequence reads: CASSEFPDRVGYTF. DNA of the CDR3: TGTGCCAGCAGTGAATTTCCCGACAGGGTTGGCTACACCTTC.

This clone was found a few times. The V call is TRBV7-9, the J call TRBJ1-2; the D gene is possibly TRBD1 (5 bases). CDR3 length: 13 residues. Trimming pared 5 bases from V and 8 bases from J, leaving 15 bases between. Germline CDR1 is SEHNR and CDR2 is FQNEAQ (reference sequence). The CDR3 DNA sequence: TGTGCCAGCAGCCCCGGTGCGGGGACCGGCTACACCTTC. As protein: CASSPGAGTGYTF.

The rearrangement uses TRBV7-6 and TRBJ1-2, with D uncertain. Germline V CDR1 and CDR2: SGHVS, FNYEAQ. The V end lost 1 base, the J end lost 8 bases, and 11 bases lay between the germline ends. The CDR3 loop spans 13 amino acids. In DNA, the CDR3 is TGTGCCAGCAGCTTAGGGGGTGCCGGGGGCTACACCTTC. Its protein product is CASSLGGAGGYTF.

This chain uses TRBV2 with TRBJ1-2; TRBD1 aligns across 10 bases. The V segment lost 6 bases and the J segment 7 bases; nucleotides outside the gene matches: 8. The CDR3 totals 14 residues. Looked up from germline, CDR1 is SNHLY and CDR2 is FYNNEI. The CDR3 DNA follows: TGTGCCAGCAGCCCCCGGGACAGGGGAAGTGGCTACACCTTC. As protein: CASSPRDRGSGYTF.

The J gene is TRBJ2-7, the V gene TRBV10-2; no definite D call. Germline values: CDR1 WSHSY, CDR2 SAAADI. The CDR3 sequence is 10 residues long. V was shortened by 8 bases and J by 1 base, with 3 bases between the two germline ends. The CDR3 protein is CASASYEQYF. The CDR3 DNA reads TGCGCCAGCGCTTCCTACGAGCAGTACTTC.

The chain uses TRBV30 and TRBJ1-6; a weak D match, TRBD1 (6 bases). V lost 0 bases, J lost 10 bases, and 19 bases lay in between. Germline assignment: CDR1 GTSNPN and CDR2 SVGIG (reference sequence). The CDR3 is 16 amino acids. CDR3 sequence (DNA): TGTGCCTGGAGTGTTTCTTCGGGACAAAAAGACTCACCCCTCCACTTT. As protein: CAWSVSSGQKDSPLHF.

The sample holds one count of this clone. The V gene is TRBV6-5, the J gene TRBJ1-2, with a tentative D call TRBD1 (6 bases). The CDR3 covers 13 residues. V lost 4 bases and J 4 bases, leaving 10 bases between the germline ends. The germline V gene has CDR1 MNHEY and CDR2 SVGAGI. DNA of the CDR3: TGTGCCAGCAGTTTGACCAGGGGCTATGGCTACACCTTC. Its protein product is CASSLTRGYGYTF.